The subject of this entry is one T cell receptor (beta chain). Per germline, CDR1 MNHEY and CDR2 SMNVEV (reference sequence). The CDR3 totals 13 residues. V lost 5 bases and J lost 9; bases outside the gene matches: 6. These data are taken from a study of T cell changes during pregnancy in multiple sclerosis. Data came from immunoSEQ multiplex PCR; TCRdb stores just in-frame clones and leaves some out. The sample holds about 92,000 clones, more than 85% seen once. The sequencing here drew on peripheral blood, taken in the first trimester of pregnancy. The chain couples TRBV27 to TRBJ1-2; 10 nucleotides agree with TRBD1. The receptor comes from a female donor with multiple sclerosis, enrolled in a pregnancy study. CDR3 sequence (DNA): TGTGCCAGCAGTCGCCGGGACAGGGGCCGCTACACCTTC. It specifies CASSRRDRGRYTF.